Below, one TCR beta chain is given with its context. This entry comes from a study of blood T cell repertoires in COVID-19. Deletions cut 7 bases from V and 4 bases from J, with 17 bases between. Germline CDR1 reads SNHLY; CDR2 reads FYNNEI. CDR3 length: 15 amino acids. Method: immunoSEQ multiplex PCR; TCRdb's copy keeps in-frame clones and lacks some. The repertoire holds over 150,000 clones, with more than 70% as singletons. Specimen: PBMCs or T cells enriched from blood (not recorded which). The receptor was derived from a man between 40 and 49 years old who had recovered from COVID-19. This sequence joins TRBV2 and TRBJ1-5; TRBD1 is a possible D gene (6 bases). DNA for the CDR3: TGTGCCAGCAAGGACAGCTCCCTTGGTAATCAGCCCCAGCATTTT. Amino acid sequence: CASKDSSLGNQPQHF.